Presented here are 17 T cell receptor beta chains from one specimen sequenced in a study of human T cells and chemical hapten exposure. Unfractionated whole blood was the source from which total RNA was extracted. The library gave individual cDNA molecules unique molecular identifiers. Each CDR3 protein is one row after TCRdb ran MiXCR on the reads. The repertoire holds about 120,000 distinct CDR3 sequences, with roughly 8.5% as singletons. The sample was whole blood. These receptor sequences come from a human donor in good health. Some clones in this sample may be carry-over from other donors' samples.

In this sample, this clonotype turned up a few times. The V gene is TRBV29-1, the J gene TRBJ2-3; weak D call: TRBD1 (5 bases). V was shortened by 2 bases and J by 0 bases, with 9 bases between the two germline ends. Per germline, CDR1 SQVTM and CDR2 ANQGSEA. The CDR3 is made up of 14 amino acids. This chain's CDR3 is CSVEKPGSTDTQYF. The CDR3 nucleotides are TGCAGCGTTGAAAAGCCAGGGAGCACAGATACGCAGTATTTT.

This clonotype came up many times. In DNA form, the CDR3 reads TGTGCCAGGTCCAAGGGAGGTGGTTCACCCCTCCACTTT. Translated: CARSKGGGSPLHF. The chain uses TRBV7-7 and TRBJ1-6, with D unclear. The CDR3 contains 13 residues. CDR1 is SSHAT, CDR2 FNYEAQ, per germline (reference sequence). V was trimmed by 9 bases and J by 9 bases, leaving 15 bases between them.

This clonotype was counted a few times. The DNA of the CDR3 is TGTGCCAGCTCATCCCCGGGGAGGTGGGCTTTCTTT. It is translated as CASSSPGRWAFF. The rearrangement joins TRBV18 to TRBJ1-1; D is uncertain. The CDR3 loop spans 12 amino acids. Trimming left V 5 bases short and J 11 bases short, with 15 bases between. Germline V CDR1 and CDR2: KGHSH, LQKENI. Full variable domain (outside the CDR3, taken from reference TRBV18 and TRBJ1-1): NAGVMQNPRHLVRRRGQEARLRCSPMKGHSHVYWYRQLPEEGLKFMVYLQKENIIDESGMPKERFSAEFPKEGPSILRIQQVVRGDSAAYFCASSSPGRWAFFGQGTRLTVV.

The chain couples TRBV7-9 to TRBJ1-1; 7 bases agree with TRBD1. V lost 1 base and J lost 2; bases outside the gene matches: 4. CDR1 is SEHNR, CDR2 FQNEAQ, per germline (reference sequence). The CDR3 is 15 residues long. The chain's CDR3 is CASSLDGTVNTEAFF. The DNA of the CDR3 is TGTGCCAGCAGCTTAGACGGGACAGTTAACACTGAAGCTTTCTTT.

The CDR3 spells CSVVFPPYEQYF. The CDR3, as DNA: TGCAGCGTTGTGTTCCCCCCCTACGAGCAGTACTTC. The rearrangement joins TRBV29-1 to TRBJ2-7; the D is unclear. The V end was cut by 4 bases, the J end by 2 bases, with 9 bases between. The germline gives CDR1 SQVTM, CDR2 ANQGSEA. The CDR3 is 12 amino acids.

The V gene is TRBV6-1, the J gene TRBJ2-1, with TRBD2 as a possible D gene (5 bases). The germline CDR1 and CDR2 sequences are MNHNS and SASEGT. This CDR3 spans 16 amino acids. V was clipped by 1 base and J by 1 base, with 11 bases between them. The CDR3 DNA follows: TGTGCCAGCAGTGAAGGAGGCGGAGGTTCCTACAATGAGCAGTTCTTC. Translation: CASSEGGGGSYNEQFF.

This sequence joins TRBV5-1 and TRBJ2-3; 9 nucleotides agree with TRBD1. This CDR3 comprises 16 residues. The V gene's germline CDR1 is SGHRS and CDR2 YFSETQ. The trim removed 2 bases at V and 3 bases at J, leaving 7 bases unmatched. CDR3 in amino acids: CASSFETGTGTDTQYF. CDR3 nucleotide sequence: TGCGCCAGCAGCTTCGAAACCGGGACAGGGACAGATACGCAGTATTTT.

This clonotype was detected a few times. The chain uses TRBV12-3 or TRBV12-4 and TRBJ2-5; 7 bases line up with TRBD1. V gave up 2 bases and J gave up 9 bases; unmatched junction bases: 18. The CDR3 totals 17 residues. The CDR3 reads CASSLRGRRAFEVAQYF. CDR3 sequence (DNA): TGTGCCAGCAGTTTAAGGGGGCGCCGGGCCTTTGAAGTGGCCCAGTACTTC.

There are many counts of this clonotype. This chain uses TRBV20-1 with TRBJ2-7; 8 positions agree with TRBD2. The CDR3 covers 13 residues. In germline, CDR1 is DFQATT, CDR2 SNEGSKA (reference sequence). V gave up 3 bases and J gave up 3 bases; unmatched junction bases: 4. CDR3 coding DNA: TGCAGTGCTAGTTGGGCGGGGGGCTACGAGCAGTACTTC. Its translation is CSASWAGGYEQYF.

This clonotype was observed at least ten times. The chain joins TRBV9 to TRBJ2-2; D unresolved. The germline CDR1 and CDR2 sequences are SGDLS and YYNGEE. With 0 bases removed from V and 7 bases from J, the gap between germline ends came to 7 bases. The CDR3 is 13 amino acids. DNA for the CDR3: TGTGCCAGCAGCGTAGCACTACACGGGGAGCTGTTTTTT. Encoded protein: CASSVALHGELFF.

At least ten counts were recorded for this clonotype. The chain combines TRBV29-1 with TRBJ2-1, with D unclear. Germline CDR1 reads SQVTM; CDR2 reads ANQGSEA. This CDR3 region has 11 residues. V was cut by 6 bases and J by 0 bases, with 3 bases left in between. The DNA of the CDR3 is TGCAGCGTGACCTCCTACAATGAGCAGTTCTTC. Its translation: CSVTSYNEQFF.

In this sample, this clonotype turned up a few times. The chain combines TRBV12-3 or TRBV12-4 with TRBJ2-2; possible D gene TRBD2, 5 bases. This CDR3 spans 15 amino acids. V lost 2 bases, J lost 1 base, and 8 bases lay in between. CDR3 loop: CASSLTSGNTGELFF. The CDR3, as DNA: TGTGCCAGCAGTTTAACCAGCGGGAACACCGGGGAGCTGTTTTTT.

This clonotype was observed a few times. J is TRBJ2-7 and V is TRBV7-2; D unclear. The CDR3 has 11 residues. Between the trimmed V and J ends, which lost 7 bases and 6 bases, there was a span of 10 bases. Looked up from germline, CDR1 is SGHTA and CDR2 is FQGNSA. Here the CDR3 DNA reads TGTGCCAGCACCCCAGGTTCCGAGCAGTACTTC. Protein sequence: CASTPGSEQYF.

This clonotype has just a few counts. V gene TRBV9 combines with J gene TRBJ2-3; TRBD2 matches 9 bases. This CDR3 has 17 amino acids. The V gene's germline CDR1 is SGDLS and CDR2 YYNGEE. After removal of 0 bases from V and 5 bases from J, the junction contained 10 bases not matched to a gene. CDR3 DNA sequence: TGTGCCAGCAGCGTAGCCGGAGGCGGGGGGGCCGAAGATACGCAGTATTTT. Its translation is CASSVAGGGGAEDTQYF. Full variable domain (remainder filled in from reference TRBV9 and TRBJ2-3): DSGVTQTPKHLITATGQRVTLRCSPRSGDLSVYWYQQSLDQGLQFLIQYYNGEERAKGNILERFSAQQFPDLHSELNLSSLELGDSALYFCASSVAGGGGAEDTQYFGPGTRLTVL.

The chain is built from TRBV19 and TRBJ2-5, with 7 bases lining up with TRBD2. The ends lost 4 bases at V and 6 bases at J; junction bases unmatched: 11. The CDR3 is 15 residues long. In germline, CDR1 is LNHDA, CDR2 SQIVND (reference sequence). The CDR3 bases are TGTGCCAGTAGTACGAGAGCGGGGACCGTAAAGACCCAGTACTTC. Translating gives CASSTRAGTVKTQYF. Supplemented by reference TRBV19 and TRBJ2-5, the full variable domain reads DGGITQSPKYLFRKEGQNVTLSCEQNLNHDAMYWYRQDPGQGLRLIYYSQIVNDFQKGDIAEGYSVSREKKESFPLTVTSAQKNPTAFYLCASSTRAGTVKTQYFGPGTRLLVL.

This clonotype was observed a handful of times. The rearrangement uses TRBV2 and TRBJ2-1, with a possible D match to TRBD2 (5 bases). Trimming took 8 bases from V and 2 from J, leaving 13 bases between them. The CDR3 loop spans 14 amino acids. CDR1 and CDR2 from the germline V gene are SNHLY and FYNNEI. This chain's CDR3 is CASPGEGTYNEQFF. In DNA form, the CDR3 reads TGTGCCAGCCCCGGGGAAGGAACCTACAATGAGCAGTTCTTC.

This clonotype was counted only a few times. This chain uses TRBV5-1 with TRBJ2-7; tentatively, D is TRBD2 (5 bases). Germline CDR1 is SGHRS and CDR2 is YFSETQ. CDR3 length: 18 residues. Trimming pared 0 bases from V and 2 bases from J, leaving 21 bases between. CDR3 in amino acids: CASSLAHIARPGTYEQYF. The DNA for the CDR3 is TGCGCCAGCAGCTTGGCCCACATTGCCCGACCGGGGACCTACGAGCAGTACTTC.